Listed below are T cell receptor beta chains from one sample, sequenced in a study of T cells in localized non-small cell lung cancer. Clones were read by immunoSEQ multiplex PCR, and TCRdb kept only the in-frame ones, dropping some. Of 25,000 to 30,000 clones listed, roughly four fifths were seen once; the top ten hold about 5.3%. The specimen was peripheral blood mononuclear cells, collected before any cancer treatment. Receptors were obtained from a man between 40 and 70 years old with stage III lung adenocarcinoma. Both conserved end residues are part of each CDR3. D genes are given only for firm matches. Not every row has a clone size; where given, it reads once, few, many or a size class.

V	J	size	D	CDR3	DNA
TRBV6-1	TRBJ2-5	NA	TRBD1	CASSPLHRGRETQYF	TGTGCCAGCAGCCCTCTCCACAGGGGTCGGGAGACCCAGTACTTC
TRBV19	TRBJ1-1	NA	NA	CASSISGTNTEAFF	TGTGCCAGTAGTATTTCCGGGACCAACACTGAAGCTTTCTTT
TRBV11-3	TRBJ2-1	NA	NA	CASSLEGYNEQFF	TGTGCCAGCAGCTTAGAAGGGTACAATGAGCAGTTCTTC
TRBV11-2	TRBJ2-1	few	TRBD1	CASSVRGQMNNEQFF	TGTGCCAGCAGCGTCCGGGGACAGATGAACAATGAGCAGTTCTTC
TRBV6-5	TRBJ1-2	NA	TRBD1	CASSYYRDRAGYTF	TGTGCCAGCAGTTACTACCGGGACAGGGCTGGCTACACCTTC
TRBV7-8	TRBJ2-2	NA	NA	CASSLYPQGPQGDRELFF	TGTGCCAGCAGCTTATATCCCCAAGGCCCACAGGGAGACCGGGAGCTGTTTTTT
TRBV7-9	TRBJ1-2	NA	NA	CASSRTTYGYTF	TGTGCCAGCAGCCGCACAACCTATGGCTACACCTTC
TRBV7-6	TRBJ1-3	NA	NA	CASSLHPDTIYF	TGTGCCAGCAGCTTACACCCAGACACCATATATTTT
TRBV6-1	TRBJ1-2	few	NA	CASSPGSGGYTF	TGTGCCAGCAGCCCGGGTTCGGGTGGCTACACCTTC
TRBV5-6	TRBJ1-1	NA	NA	CASSSPTAMNTEAFF	TGTGCCAGCAGCTCCCCGACAGCCATGAACACTGAAGCTTTCTTT
TRBV19	TRBJ2-6	NA	NA	CASSIGGANVLTF	TGTGCCAGTAGTATTGGAGGGGCCAACGTCCTGACTTTC
TRBV5-1	TRBJ1-1	NA	NA	CASSSYAGQNTEAFF	TGCGCCAGCAGCTCTTACGCAGGACAGAACACTGAAGCTTTCTTT
TRBV5-1	TRBJ2-3	NA	NA	CASSFGLPTDTQYF	TGCGCCAGCAGCTTTGGGCTCCCCACGGATACGCAGTATTTT
TRBV7-7	TRBJ1-2	NA	NA	CASSFRREIKHYGYTF	TGTGCTAGCAGCTTTAGGAGGGAAATTAAACACTATGGCTACACCTTC
TRBV6-5	TRBJ2-1	NA	TRBD1	CASRRTGRSNEQFF	TGTGCCAGCAGGCGGACAGGGCGGAGCAATGAGCAGTTCTTC
TRBV7-6	TRBJ1-1	NA	NA	CASSPSRGTEAFF	TGTGCCAGCAGCCCTAGTAGGGGCACTGAAGCTTTCTTT
TRBV6-1	TRBJ1-3	NA	NA	CASSEVGWGNTIYF	TGTGCCAGCAGTGAAGTTGGATGGGGAAACACCATATATTTT
TRBV7-9	TRBJ1-1	NA	NA	CASSPPRGGNTEAFF	TGTGCCAGCAGCCCGCCCCGAGGTGGAAACACTGAAGCTTTCTTT
TRBV25-1	TRBJ1-4	NA	NA	CASSDSQSNEKLFF	TGTGCCAGCAGTGATTCCCAGAGTAATGAAAAACTGTTTTTT
TRBV7-8	TRBJ1-5	NA	NA	CASSLGGEGGIISQHF	TGTGCCAGCAGCTTGGGAGGCGAGGGGGGGATCATTTCCCAGCATTTT
TRBV21-1	TRBJ1-2	NA	NA	CASSNLHRTVVIYGYTF	TGTGCCAGCAGCAATCTTCACCGGACAGTCGTCATCTATGGCTACACCTTC
TRBV7-9	TRBJ1-2	NA	NA	CASSPGLRGYTF	TGTGCCAGCAGCCCGGGACTCAGGGGCTACACCTTC
TRBV9	TRBJ1-1	NA	NA	CASSPVGPGEAFF	TGTGCCAGCAGCCCCGTGGGGCCGGGTGAAGCTTTCTTT
TRBV6-1	TRBJ1-4	few	NA	CASSEGGAGGEKLFF	TGTGCCAGCAGTGAGGGAGGGGCGGGGGGTGAAAAACTGTTTTTT
TRBV29-1	TRBJ2-7	NA	NA	CSASPASRAEQYF	TGCAGCGCTTCACCGGCGTCCAGAGCCGAGCAGTACTTC
TRBV29-1	TRBJ2-4	NA	NA	CSVEDRARGSKNIQYF	TGCAGCGTTGAAGATCGGGCGAGGGGGTCCAAAAACATTCAGTACTTC
TRBV29-1	TRBJ2-7	NA	TRBD2	CSVETSGSYEQYF	TGCAGCGTGGAGACTAGCGGGAGTTACGAGCAGTACTTC
TRBV5-1	TRBJ2-3	NA	TRBD2	CASSYSRAAGGSTDTQYF	TGCGCCAGCAGCTACTCGCGGGCGGCGGGGGGAAGCACAGATACGCAGTATTTT
TRBV7-3	TRBJ1-1	NA	TRBD1	CASSLFPQGTEAFF	TGTGCCAGCAGCCTCTTCCCACAGGGGACTGAAGCTTTCTTT
TRBV19	TRBJ1-2	NA	NA	CASSTGQFYGYTF	TGTGCCAGTAGTACCGGACAGTTCTATGGCTACACCTTC
TRBV4-1	TRBJ1-2	NA	NA	CASREGRDGYTF	TGCGCCAGCAGGGAAGGAAGGGATGGCTACACCTTC
TRBV5-4	TRBJ2-3	NA	NA	CASSYGGTDTQYF	TGTGCCAGCAGCTACGGGGGCACAGATACGCAGTATTTT
TRBV19	TRBJ1-6	NA	NA	CAGPVSSYNSPLHF	TGTGCCGGACCGGTAAGCTCCTATAATTCACCCCTCCACTTT
TRBV5-1	TRBJ2-3	NA	TRBD1	CASSSGTAGTDTQYF	TGCGCCAGCAGCTCTGGGACAGCCGGCACAGATACGCAGTATTTT
TRBV20-1	TRBJ1-2	NA	NA	CSAPRVGYTF	TGCAGTGCTCCCAGGGTTGGCTACACCTTC
TRBV30	TRBJ2-7	NA	NA	CAWRGRLSYEQYF	TGTGCCTGGAGGGGCAGGCTCTCCTACGAGCAGTACTTC
TRBV18	TRBJ2-3	NA	NA	CASSPLGDTQYF	TGTGCCAGCTCACCCTTAGGAGATACGCAGTATTTT
TRBV11-3	TRBJ2-2	NA	TRBD2	CASSYSAGGQTGELFF	TGTGCCAGCAGCTATTCCGCGGGGGGGCAAACCGGGGAGCTGTTTTTT
TRBV10-3	TRBJ1-3	NA	NA	CAITKGNTIYF	TGTGCCATCACCAAGGGAAACACCATATATTTT
TRBV6-6	TRBJ1-2	NA	NA	CASSPGQLYGYTF	TGTGCCAGCAGCCCCGGACAGTTGTATGGCTACACCTTC
TRBV11-2	TRBJ1-6	NA	NA	CASSLERGSSPLHF	TGTGCCAGCAGCTTAGAGCGGGGGTCATCACCCCTCCACTTT
TRBV5-1	TRBJ2-1	once	NA	CASSLGQDNEQFF	TGCGCCAGCAGCTTGGGACAGGACAATGAGCAGTTCTTC
TRBV12-5	TRBJ2-1	NA	TRBD2	CASASSGGSYNEQFF	TGTGCTAGTGCCTCTAGCGGGGGATCCTACAATGAGCAGTTCTTC
TRBV5-1	TRBJ2-7	once	NA	CASSDDSLEKQYF	TGCGCCAGCAGCGATGACTCCCTCGAGAAGCAGTACTTC
TRBV5-1	TRBJ1-1	NA	TRBD1	CASSVTGGPNTEAFF	TGCGCCAGCAGCGTGACAGGGGGTCCGAACACTGAAGCTTTCTTT
TRBV11-2	TRBJ2-2	NA	NA	CASSFLVKGHLVNTGELFF	TGTGCCAGCAGCTTCCTTGTTAAGGGACACCTCGTGAACACCGGGGAGCTGTTTTTT
TRBV28	TRBJ2-7	NA	TRBD2	CASSAGPAGPYEQYF	TGTGCCAGCAGTGCTGGCCCAGCGGGGCCCTACGAGCAGTACTTC
TRBV16	TRBJ1-1	NA	NA	CASSPNTGNTEAFF	TGTGCCAGCAGCCCAAATACAGGGAACACTGAAGCTTTCTTT
TRBV7-6	TRBJ1-2	NA	NA	CASSLAGDGYTF	TGTGCCAGCAGCTTAGCGGGGGACGGCTACACCTTC
TRBV28	TRBJ1-2	NA	TRBD1	CASSLPMGQPNYGYTF	TGTGCCAGCAGTTTACCGATGGGACAGCCAAACTATGGCTACACCTTC
TRBV10-3	TRBJ1-3	NA	TRBD1	CAITMTGAGNTIYF	TGTGCCATCACCATGACAGGGGCTGGAAACACCATATATTTT
TRBV2	TRBJ2-1	NA	TRBD2	CASRQRGVYNEQFF	TGTGCCAGCAGGCAGCGGGGGGTTTACAATGAGCAGTTCTTC
TRBV4-1	TRBJ1-1	NA	NA	CASSQANPRAMNTEAFF	TGCGCCAGCAGCCAAGCCAACCCCAGGGCTATGAACACTGAAGCTTTCTTT
TRBV27	TRBJ2-2	NA	NA	CASSLLEGGGELFF	TGTGCCAGCAGTTTATTGGAGGGCGGGGGGGAGCTGTTTTTT
TRBV15	TRBJ2-5	few	NA	CAVGGYQETQYF	TGTGCCGTGGGGGGTTACCAAGAGACCCAGTACTTC